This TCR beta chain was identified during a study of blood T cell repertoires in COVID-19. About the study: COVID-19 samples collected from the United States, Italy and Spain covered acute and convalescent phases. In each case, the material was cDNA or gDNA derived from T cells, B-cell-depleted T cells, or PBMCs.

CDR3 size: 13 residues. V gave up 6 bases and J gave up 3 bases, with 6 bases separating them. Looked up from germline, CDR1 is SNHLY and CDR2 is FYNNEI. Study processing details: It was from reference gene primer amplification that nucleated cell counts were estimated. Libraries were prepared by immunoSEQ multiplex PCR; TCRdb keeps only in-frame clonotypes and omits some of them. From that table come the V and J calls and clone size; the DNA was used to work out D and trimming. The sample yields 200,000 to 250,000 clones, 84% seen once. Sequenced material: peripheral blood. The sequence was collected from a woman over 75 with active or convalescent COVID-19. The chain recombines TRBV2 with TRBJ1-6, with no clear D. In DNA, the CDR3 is TGTGCCAGCAGAGCCGACTATAATTCACCCCTCCACTTT. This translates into CASRADYNSPLHF.